Listed below are T cell receptor beta chains from one sample, sequenced in a study of T-cell memory formation after mild COVID-19. MiXCR, run by TCRdb on the 5' RACE reads, gives a single entry per CDR3 protein. The repertoire holds under 250,000 distinct CDR3 sequences, with 9.5% to 10% as singletons. Sequenced: PBMCs or a T cell subset sorted from them (not recorded which). These TCRs come from a man between 18 and 35 years old who had mild COVID-19 (a few samples of this study predate the infection). Cell type and time point are not known. CDR3s leave out the opening cysteine and the closing phenylalanine or tryptophan. The order of the fields is J gene, V gene, CDR3 protein.

TRBJ2-1,TRBV18,ASSPPTNEQF
TRBJ2-2,TRBV23-1,ASSRQRDTNTGELF
TRBJ2-5,TRBV11-2,ASSILAGGILDQETQY
TRBJ2-2,TRBV25-1,ASSFSGGAPGELF
TRBJ2-7,TRBV27,ASSRQASSYEQY
TRBJ1-1,TRBV6-5,ASSYSTSTGNTEAF
TRBJ2-1,TRBV5-1,ASSPPSGSYNEQF
TRBJ2-5,TRBV5-1,ASSLAGTSQETQY
TRBJ1-1,TRBV11-2,ASSSPPGTEAF
TRBJ2-5,TRBV4-3,ASSQGQTYQETQY
TRBJ2-5,TRBV24-1,ATSDPRATETQY
TRBJ2-2,TRBV7-8,ASSLVFGSTGELF
TRBJ1-2,TRBV4-1,ASSQSGSRANYGYT
TRBJ1-5,TRBV24-1,ATSDSKREKNAGLVDQPQH
TRBJ2-3,TRBV5-4,ASSPTSGTTDTQY
TRBJ1-6,TRBV20-1,SARAGKGYNSPLH
TRBJ1-6,TRBV20-1,SARAPLTLH
TRBJ2-3,TRBV5-1,ASSPGGGSTDTQY
TRBJ2-3,TRBV20-1,SAATGQDTQY
TRBJ1-3,TRBV7-2,ASSLQFSGNTIY
TRBJ2-1,TRBV19,ASSIDLRSYNEQF
TRBJ1-5,TRBV7-9,ASSLDLGPQH
TRBJ1-4,TRBV5-1,ASSLGDRGFNEKLF
TRBJ2-5,TRBV6-2/TRBV6-3,ASTLSSGEWETQY
TRBJ2-2,TRBV9,ASSVGTGGGTGELF
TRBJ2-7,TRBV5-6,ASSRRDGHSYEQY
TRBJ2-6,TRBV7-6,ASSLAGGITSGANVLT